This T cell receptor beta chain comes out of a study of blood T cells in healthy people across ages. Study-wide context: About one barcoded beta molecule per two T cells came from capture by template switching.

From germline, CDR1 is SQVTM and CDR2 ANQGSEA. The CDR3 has 13 amino acids. Through a sample-barcoded 5' primer and a J-beta primer mix, a second PCR was run for roughly 7 to 11 cycles. A single record per CDR3 protein comes from TCRdb applying MiXCR to the 5' RACE reads. The sample has 750,000 to 950,000 distinct CDR3 sequences; about 29% are singletons. This sample was also put to use in a study of T cells of mothers and their children. According to that study: Over 5 children and their three healthy Caucasian mothers were the donors.

The receptor's source is a middle-aged woman in good health. The sequenced sample was blood. The genes are TRBV29-1 and TRBJ2-3; perhaps TRBD1 as D (5 bases). The CDR3 region has the DNA TGCAGTGGGGCAGGGAAAGGCACAGATACGCAGTATTTT. Amino acids: CSGAGKGTDTQYF.